The 9 T cell receptor beta chains in this list originate from one sample, sequenced in a study of cytomegalovirus exposure and HLA in healthy donors. The PCR contained 60 Vbeta and 13 Jbeta primers. Repertoires were generated with immunoSEQ multiplex PCR, while TCRdb's copy carries only in-frame clones and drops some. The sample holds about 170,000 clones, just over 75% seen once. Specimen: PBMCs. These receptors came from a woman in her 30s in good health and CMV-seropositive.

J is TRBJ1-2 and V is TRBV27, with D possibly matching TRBD1 (5 bases). Germline loops: CDR1 MNHEY, CDR2 SMNVEV (reference sequence). The CDR3 is 15 amino acids. V was shortened by 6 bases and J by 0 bases, with 14 bases between the two germline ends. The CDR3 region has the DNA TGTGCCAGCAGAGGTCAGGGACTAACTAACTATGGCTACACCTTC. It specifies CASRGQGLTNYGYTF.

This clone has a single count. V gene TRBV4-3 combines with J gene TRBJ2-3, with TRBD2 matching 14 bases. The V gene's germline CDR1 is LGHNA and CDR2 YSLEER. With 4 bases clipped from V and 5 bases from J, the junction kept 8 bases outside the gene matches. This CDR3 region has 17 residues. DNA for the CDR3: TGCGCCAGCAGCCTCGTCCCGGGACTAGCGGGAGAAGATACGCAGTATTTT. It codes for CASSLVPGLAGEDTQYF.

V usage is TRBV15 and J usage is TRBJ1-4; D not certain. The germline CDR1 and CDR2 sequences are LNHNV and YYDKDF (reference sequence). The CDR3 sequence is 15 residues long. V lost 5 bases, J lost 4 bases, and 14 bases lay in between. This chain's CDR3 is CATSRSGPFNEKLFF. CDR3 sequence (DNA): TGTGCCACCAGCCGAAGTGGGCCCTTTAATGAAAAACTGTTTTTT.

The CDR3 nucleotides are TGTGCCAGCAGTTTTAAGTTCCAGGATGGCTACACCTTC. Its protein product is CASSFKFQDGYTF. V and J are TRBV28 and TRBJ1-2; no reliable D call. The CDR3 contains 13 residues. Germline loops: CDR1 MDHEN, CDR2 SYDVKM. The germline V and J ends were trimmed by 3 bases and 6 bases, with 11 bases remaining between them.

The chain employs TRBV11-3 and TRBJ2-3; 10 positions agree with TRBD2. V shed 7 bases, J shed 6 bases, and the junction held 7 bases outside the gene matches. The CDR3 contains 14 residues. The germline V gene encodes CDR1 SGHNT and CDR2 YENEEA. CDR3 protein: CASKSATSGDTQYF. The CDR3, as DNA: TGTGCCAGCAAGAGCGCGACTAGCGGGGATACGCAGTATTTT.

In this sample, this clone turned up once. The chain is built from TRBV5-1 and TRBJ2-5; no clear D gene. Germline-derived CDR1 and CDR2 are SGHRS and YFSETQ. The CDR3 contains 14 residues. V dropped 1 base and J dropped 1 base, with 8 bases sitting between them. The CDR3 region has the DNA TGCGCCAGCAGCTTGATGGCTTCCCAAGAGACCCAGTACTTC. This translates into CASSLMASQETQYF.

This chain uses TRBV11-3 with TRBJ1-4; perhaps TRBD1 as D (5 bases). CDR3 length equals 15 residues. Germline V CDR1 and CDR2: SGHNT, YENEEA. V was trimmed by 5 bases and J by 8 bases, leaving 18 bases between them. Here the CDR3 DNA reads TGTGCCAGCAGCCCGGCAGGGTCCTTCAAGGAAAAACTGTTTTTT. It translates to CASSPAGSFKEKLFF.

In this sample, this clone turned up once. The chain combines TRBV18 with TRBJ2-2; 14 positions agree with TRBD2. V shed 4 bases and J 4 bases; nucleotides not matched to a gene: 5. The CDR3 has 17 amino acids. Germline V gene lookup returns CDR1 KGHSH and CDR2 LQKENI. CDR3 nucleotide sequence: TGTGCCAGCTCACTGGGCGGGACTAGCGGGAGCACCGGGGAGCTGTTTTTT. Amino acid sequence: CASSLGGTSGSTGELFF.

The genes are TRBV19 and TRBJ2-1; 9 positions match TRBD1. The CDR3 totals 15 residues. CDR1 is LNHDA and CDR2 is SQIVND in the germline V gene (reference sequence). J was trimmed by 8 bases and V by 3 bases; bases with no gene match: 8. The CDR3 coding sequence is TGTGCCAGTAGTATCCGTACAGGGGGCAGCGATGAGCAGTTCTTC. It encodes CASSIRTGGSDEQFF.